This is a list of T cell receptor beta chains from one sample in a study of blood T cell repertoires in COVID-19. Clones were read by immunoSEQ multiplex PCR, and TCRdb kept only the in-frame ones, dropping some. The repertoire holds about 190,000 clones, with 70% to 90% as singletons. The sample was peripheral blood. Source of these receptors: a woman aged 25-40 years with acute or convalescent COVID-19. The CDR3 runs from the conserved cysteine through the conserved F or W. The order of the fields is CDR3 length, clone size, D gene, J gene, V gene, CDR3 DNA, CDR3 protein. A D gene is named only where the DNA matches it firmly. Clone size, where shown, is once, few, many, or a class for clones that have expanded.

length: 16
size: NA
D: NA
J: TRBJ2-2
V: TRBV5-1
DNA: TGCGCCAGCAGCTTGTTTAGGACAACGAACACCGGGGAGCTGTTTTTT
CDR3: CASSLFRTTNTGELFF

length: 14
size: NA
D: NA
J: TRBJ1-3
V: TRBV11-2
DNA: TGTGCCAGCAGCTTCATGAGCTCTGGAAACACCATATATTTT
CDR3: CASSFMSSGNTIYF

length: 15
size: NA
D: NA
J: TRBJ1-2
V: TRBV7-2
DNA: TGTGCCAGCAGCTTATTTTGGTCCTCTGGGAGTGGCTACACCTTC
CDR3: CASSLFWSSGSGYTF

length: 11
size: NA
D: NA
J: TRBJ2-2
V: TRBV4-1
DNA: TGCGCCAGCAGCCAAGCCCAGGAGCTGTTTTTT
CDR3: CASSQAQELFF

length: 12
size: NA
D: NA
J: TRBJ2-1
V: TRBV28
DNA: TGTGCCAGCAGTTTTTCTCGGAATGAGCAGTTCTTC
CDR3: CASSFSRNEQFF

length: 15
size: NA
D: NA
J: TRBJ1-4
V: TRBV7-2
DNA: TGTGCCAGCAGCTTAGCGTCCGGGCAGGGTGAAAAACTGTTTTTT
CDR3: CASSLASGQGEKLFF

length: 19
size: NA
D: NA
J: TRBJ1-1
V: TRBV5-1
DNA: TGCGCCAGCAGCTTGGAGGGCACAGGTTCCCGGTTTAAGGGGACTGAAGCTTTCTTT
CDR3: CASSLEGTGSRFKGTEAFF

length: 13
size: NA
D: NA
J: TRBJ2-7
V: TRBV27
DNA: TGTGCCAGCAAACTCAGGGGCCACTACGAGCAGTACTTC
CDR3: CASKLRGHYEQYF

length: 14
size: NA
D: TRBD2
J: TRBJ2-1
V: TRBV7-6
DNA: TGTGCCAGCAGCTTAGGGCGGGAGAGCAATGAGCAGTTCTTC
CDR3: CASSLGRESNEQFF

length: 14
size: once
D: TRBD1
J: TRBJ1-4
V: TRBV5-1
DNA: TGCGCCAGCAGCTTAGGGGGCGATAATGAAAAACTGTTTTTT
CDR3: CASSLGGDNEKLFF

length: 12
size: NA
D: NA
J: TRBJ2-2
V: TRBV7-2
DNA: TGTGCCAGCAGCTTGGGGACAGGGGAGCTGTTTTTT
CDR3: CASSLGTGELFF

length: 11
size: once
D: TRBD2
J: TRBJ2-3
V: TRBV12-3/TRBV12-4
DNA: TGTGCCAGCAGTCGGGGACTAGAGATTTATTTT
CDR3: CASSRGLEIYF

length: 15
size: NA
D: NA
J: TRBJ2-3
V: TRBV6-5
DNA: TGTGCCAGCACCCGCAGGTACACTAGCACAGATACGCAGTATTTT
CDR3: CASTRRYTSTDTQYF

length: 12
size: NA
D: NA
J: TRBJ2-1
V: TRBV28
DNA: TGTGCCAGCAGTTTACTCGCGAATGAGCAGTTCTTC
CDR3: CASSLLANEQFF

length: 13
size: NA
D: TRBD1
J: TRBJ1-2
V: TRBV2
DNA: TGTGCCAGCAGTTCGGGACAGGGGTATGGCTACACCTTC
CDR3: CASSSGQGYGYTF

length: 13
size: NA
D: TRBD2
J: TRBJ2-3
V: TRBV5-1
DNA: TGCGCCAGCACGGGGGGAGGGCCAGATACGCAGTATTTT
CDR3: CASTGGGPDTQYF

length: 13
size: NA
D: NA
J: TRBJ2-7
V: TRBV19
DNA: TGTGCCAGTAGTCCCGACACCCCCCTCGAGCAGTACTTC
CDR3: CASSPDTPLEQYF

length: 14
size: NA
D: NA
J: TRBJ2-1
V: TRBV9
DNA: TGTGCCAGCAGCGTAGGAGGCCCTTACAATGAGCAGTTCTTC
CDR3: CASSVGGPYNEQFF

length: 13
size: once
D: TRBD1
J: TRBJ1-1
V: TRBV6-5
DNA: TGTGCCAGCAGTTACCCAGGGGGCACTGAAGCTTTCTTT
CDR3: CASSYPGGTEAFF

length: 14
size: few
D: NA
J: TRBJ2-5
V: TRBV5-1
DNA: TGCGCCAGCAGCTTCTTCGCCGGCCAAGAGACCCAGTACTTC
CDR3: CASSFFAGQETQYF

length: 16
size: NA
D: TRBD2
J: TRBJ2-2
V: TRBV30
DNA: TGTGCCTGGAGCCCAGCCCGACTAGCCTACACCGGGGAGCTGTTTTTT
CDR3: CAWSPARLAYTGELFF

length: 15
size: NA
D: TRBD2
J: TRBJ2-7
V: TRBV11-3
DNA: TGTGCCAGCAGCTTACTTAACGGGGGGGTCGACGAGCAGTACTTC
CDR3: CASSLLNGGVDEQYF

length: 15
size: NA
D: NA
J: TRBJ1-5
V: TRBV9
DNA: TGTGCCAGCAGCGTGGGCAGTGCCGAGGGGGAGCCCCAGCATTTT
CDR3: CASSVGSAEGEPQHF

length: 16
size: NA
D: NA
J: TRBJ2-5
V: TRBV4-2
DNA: TGTGCCAGCAGCCAAGATAGGCGGCAAGCCCAAGAGACCCAGTACTTC
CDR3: CASSQDRRQAQETQYF

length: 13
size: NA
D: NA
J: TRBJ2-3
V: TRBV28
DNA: TGTGCCAGCAGTCCAGGGGATACAGATACGCAGTATTTT
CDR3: CASSPGDTDTQYF

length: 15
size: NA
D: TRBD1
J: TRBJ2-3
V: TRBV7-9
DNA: TGTGCCAGCAGCTTAGCGGGGACAGGGGCAGATACGCAGTATTTT
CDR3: CASSLAGTGADTQYF

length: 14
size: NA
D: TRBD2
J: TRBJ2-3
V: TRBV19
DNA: TGTGCCAGTAGTATGGGCCTAGCGGGAGACACGCAGTATTTT
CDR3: CASSMGLAGDTQYF

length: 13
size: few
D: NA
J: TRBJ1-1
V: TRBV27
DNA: TGTGCCAGCAGTTGGGGCAGGGTGACTGAAGCTTTCTTT
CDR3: CASSWGRVTEAFF

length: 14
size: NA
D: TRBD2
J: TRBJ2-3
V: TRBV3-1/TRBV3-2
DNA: TGTGCCAGCAGCGGGAGGGCCTATGAAGATACGCAGTATTTT
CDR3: CASSGRAYEDTQYF

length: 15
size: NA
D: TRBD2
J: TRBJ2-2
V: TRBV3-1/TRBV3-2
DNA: TGTGCCAGCAGCCAAACGAGCGGGGCTACCGGGGAGCTGTTTTTT
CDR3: CASSQTSGATGELFF

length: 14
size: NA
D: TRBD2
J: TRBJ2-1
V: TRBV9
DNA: TGTGCCAGCGGATACGGGACTACAAACAATGAGCAGTTCTTC
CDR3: CASGYGTTNNEQFF

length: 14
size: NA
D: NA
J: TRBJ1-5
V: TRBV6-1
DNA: TGTGCCAGCAGTGAATCATGGCGCAATCAGCCCCAGCATTTT
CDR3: CASSESWRNQPQHF

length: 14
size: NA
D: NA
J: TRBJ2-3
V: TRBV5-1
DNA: TGCGCCAGCAGCTTGGGACAGCACACAGATACGCAGTATTTT
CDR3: CASSLGQHTDTQYF

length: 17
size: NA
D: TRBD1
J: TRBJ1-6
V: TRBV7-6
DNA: TGTGCCAGCAGCCCGAAGGGGGCCAGCTCCTATAATTCACCCCTCCACTTT
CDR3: CASSPKGASSYNSPLHF

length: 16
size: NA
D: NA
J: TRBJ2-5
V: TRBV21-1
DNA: TGTGCCAGCAGCAAAGCGGTTAGCGGTAACCAAGAGACCCAGTACTTC
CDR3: CASSKAVSGNQETQYF

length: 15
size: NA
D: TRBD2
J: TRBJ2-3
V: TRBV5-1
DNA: TGCGCCAGCAGCTCAATTCTAGCGGCAAGAAATACGCAGTATTTT
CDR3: CASSSILAARNTQYF

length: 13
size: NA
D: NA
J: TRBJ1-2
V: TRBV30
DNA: TGTGCCTGGAGTGGAGTAGGGGCTAATGGCTACACCTTC
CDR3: CAWSGVGANGYTF

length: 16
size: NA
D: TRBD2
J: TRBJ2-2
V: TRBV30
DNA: TGTGCCTGGATGCCTAGCGGGAGGATGGGCTACGGGGAGCTGTTTTTT
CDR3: CAWMPSGRMGYGELFF

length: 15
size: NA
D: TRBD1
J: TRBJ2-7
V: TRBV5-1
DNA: TGCGCCAGCAGCTTGGCCGGGGACAGGACCTACGAGCAGTACTTC
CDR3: CASSLAGDRTYEQYF

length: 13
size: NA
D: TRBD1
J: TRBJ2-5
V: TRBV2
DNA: TGTGCCAGCACGGTCGGGACAGGTGACACCCAGTACTTC
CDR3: CASTVGTGDTQYF

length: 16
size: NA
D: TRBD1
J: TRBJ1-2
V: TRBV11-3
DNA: TGTGCCAGCAGCTCGATAATAGACCGGGACAGCTATGGCTACACCTTC
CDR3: CASSSIIDRDSYGYTF

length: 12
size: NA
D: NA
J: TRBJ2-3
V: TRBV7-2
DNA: TGTGCCAGCAGCTCGTACGTTGAGGCGCAGTATTTT
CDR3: CASSSYVEAQYF

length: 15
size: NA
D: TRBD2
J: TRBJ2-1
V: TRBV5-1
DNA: TGCGCCAGCAGCCCGGACGGACTAGGCTACAATGAGCAGTTCTTC
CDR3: CASSPDGLGYNEQFF

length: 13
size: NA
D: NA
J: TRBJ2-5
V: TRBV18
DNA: TGTGCCAGCTCACCTGTGGCCCAAGAGACCCAGTACTTC
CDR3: CASSPVAQETQYF

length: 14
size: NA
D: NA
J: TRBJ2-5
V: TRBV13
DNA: TGTGCCAGCAGCCAAGGGGGTCTCCGAGAGACCCAGTACTTC
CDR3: CASSQGGLRETQYF

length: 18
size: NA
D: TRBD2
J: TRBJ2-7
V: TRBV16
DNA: TGTGCCAGCAGCCAATTGGTACAGCGGGAGGCCCCGGGATACGAGCAGTACTTC
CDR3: CASSQLVQREAPGYEQYF

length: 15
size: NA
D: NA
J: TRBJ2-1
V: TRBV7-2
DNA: TGTGCCAGCAGCCCCCCGGGTAGCTCCTACAATGAGCAGTTCTTC
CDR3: CASSPPGSSYNEQFF

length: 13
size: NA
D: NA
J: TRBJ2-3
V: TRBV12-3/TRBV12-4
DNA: TGTGCCAGCAGTCCCTTGGGGGCTTCTACGCAGTATTTT
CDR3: CASSPLGASTQYF

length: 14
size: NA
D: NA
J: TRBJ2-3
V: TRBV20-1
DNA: TGCAGTGCTAGTTTAGGGGGACACACAGATACGCAGTATTTT
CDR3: CSASLGGHTDTQYF

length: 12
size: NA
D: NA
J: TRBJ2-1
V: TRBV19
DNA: TGTGCCAACCTAACTCGTTTCAATGAGCAGTTCTTC
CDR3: CANLTRFNEQFF

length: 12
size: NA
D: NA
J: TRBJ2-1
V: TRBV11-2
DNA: TGTGCCAGCAATCGCGCCCCCAATGAGCAGTTCTTC
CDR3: CASNRAPNEQFF

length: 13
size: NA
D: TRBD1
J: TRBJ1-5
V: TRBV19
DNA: TGTGCCAGTTGCGGACAGGGCGGCCAGCCCCAGCATTTT
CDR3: CASCGQGGQPQHF